The clone carrying this T cell receptor beta chain was counted once. Seattle enrolled patients during active infection and tracked them longitudinally. This record belongs to a study of blood T cell repertoires in COVID-19. As for the study in general: From the United States, Italy and Spain came samples of acute and convalescent COVID-19.

As originally analysed: Reference gene primer amplification yielded estimated nucleated cell counts. Produced via immunoSEQ multiplex PCR; TCRdb's table is partial and in-frame only. D and trimming were read from the DNA, whereas the V and J calls and clone size are those reported in that table. The sample has about 64,000 clones, around 80% seen once. The CDR3 is made up of 17 amino acids. Trimming cost V 1 base and J 7 bases; bases outside gene matches: 12. The germline V gene has CDR1 SGHAT and CDR2 FQNNGV. Material: peripheral blood. The receptor was isolated from a man in his 60s with COVID-19, enrolled during active disease. The V call is TRBV11-2, the J call TRBJ2-1; 8 positions match TRBD2. The CDR3 loop reads CASSLVFTGGLFNEQFF. CDR3 nucleotides: TGTGCCAGCAGCTTAGTGTTTACGGGGGGGCTCTTTAATGAGCAGTTCTTC.